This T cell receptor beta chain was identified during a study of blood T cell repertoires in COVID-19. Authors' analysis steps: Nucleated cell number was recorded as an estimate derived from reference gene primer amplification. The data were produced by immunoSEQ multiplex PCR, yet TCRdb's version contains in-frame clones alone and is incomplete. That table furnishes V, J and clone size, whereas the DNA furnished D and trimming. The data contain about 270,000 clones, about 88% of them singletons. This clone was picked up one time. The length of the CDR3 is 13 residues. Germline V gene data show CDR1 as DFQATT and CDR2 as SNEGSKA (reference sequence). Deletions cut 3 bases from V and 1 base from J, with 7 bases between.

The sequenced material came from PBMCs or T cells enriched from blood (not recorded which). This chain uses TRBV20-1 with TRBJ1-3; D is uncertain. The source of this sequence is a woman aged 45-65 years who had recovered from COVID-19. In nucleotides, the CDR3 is TGCAGTGCTAGTAGCGAATCTGGAAACACCATATATTTT. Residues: CSASSESGNTIYF.